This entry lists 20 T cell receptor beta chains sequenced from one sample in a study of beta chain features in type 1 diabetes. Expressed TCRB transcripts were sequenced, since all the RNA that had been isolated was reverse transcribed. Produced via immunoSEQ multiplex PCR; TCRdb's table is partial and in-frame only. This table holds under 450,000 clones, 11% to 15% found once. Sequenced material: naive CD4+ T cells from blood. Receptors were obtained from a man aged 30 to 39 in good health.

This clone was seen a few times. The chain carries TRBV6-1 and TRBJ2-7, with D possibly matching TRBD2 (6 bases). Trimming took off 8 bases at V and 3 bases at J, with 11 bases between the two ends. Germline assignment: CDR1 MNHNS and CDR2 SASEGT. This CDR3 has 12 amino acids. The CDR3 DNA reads TGTGCCAGCTCGGAGGGAGACTACGAGCAGTACGTC. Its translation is CASSEGDYEQYV.

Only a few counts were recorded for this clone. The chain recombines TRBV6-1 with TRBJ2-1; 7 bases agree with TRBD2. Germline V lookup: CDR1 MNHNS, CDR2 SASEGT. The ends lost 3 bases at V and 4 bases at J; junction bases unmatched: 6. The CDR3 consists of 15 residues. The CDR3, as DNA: TGTGCCAGCAGTGAGCGGGGGTACCCTTACAATGAGCAGTTCTTC. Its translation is CASSERGYPYNEQFF.

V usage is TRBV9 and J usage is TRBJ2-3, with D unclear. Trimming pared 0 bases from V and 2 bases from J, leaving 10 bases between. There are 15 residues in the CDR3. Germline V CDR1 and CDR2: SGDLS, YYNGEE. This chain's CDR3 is CASSVDGPFTDTQYF. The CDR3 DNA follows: TGTGCCAGCAGCGTAGATGGTCCTTTCACAGATACGCAGTATTTT.

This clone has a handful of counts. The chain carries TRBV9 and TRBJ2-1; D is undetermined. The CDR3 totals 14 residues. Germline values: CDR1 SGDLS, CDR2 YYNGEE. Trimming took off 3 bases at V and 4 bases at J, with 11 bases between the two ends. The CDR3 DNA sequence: TGTGCCAGCAGCGCCAGAGGAGTATACAATGAGCAGTTCTTC. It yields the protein CASSARGVYNEQFF. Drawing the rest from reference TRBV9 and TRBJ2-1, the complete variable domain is DSGVTQTPKHLITATGQRVTLRCSPRSGDLSVYWYQQSLDQGLQFLIQYYNGEERAKGNILERFSAQQFPDLHSELNLSSLELGDSALYFCASSARGVYNEQFFGPGTRLTVL.

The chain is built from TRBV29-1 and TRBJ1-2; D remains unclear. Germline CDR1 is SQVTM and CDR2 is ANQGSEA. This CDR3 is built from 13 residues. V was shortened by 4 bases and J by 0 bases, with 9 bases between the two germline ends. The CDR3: CSVAQGSNYGYTF. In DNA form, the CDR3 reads TGCAGCGTTGCCCAAGGGTCTAACTATGGCTACACCTTC.

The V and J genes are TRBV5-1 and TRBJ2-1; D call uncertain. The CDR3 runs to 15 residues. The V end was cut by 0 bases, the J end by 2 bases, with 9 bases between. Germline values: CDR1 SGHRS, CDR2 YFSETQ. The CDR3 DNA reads TGCGCCAGCAGCTTGGAGTTAAGCGCCTACAATGAGCAGTTCTTC. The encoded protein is CASSLELSAYNEQFF.

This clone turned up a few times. This CDR3 is CASSFPSVAGGTLGNEQFF. The CDR3 DNA is TGTGCCAGCAGCTTTCCGTCTGTAGCGGGAGGGACGTTGGGAAATGAGCAGTTCTTC. The chain is built from TRBV7-9 and TRBJ2-1; 11 bases line up with TRBD2. The length of the CDR3 is 19 residues. Unmatched junction bases numbered 17, after V lost 3 bases and J lost 7 bases. CDR1 is SEHNR and CDR2 is FQNEAQ in the germline V gene (reference sequence).

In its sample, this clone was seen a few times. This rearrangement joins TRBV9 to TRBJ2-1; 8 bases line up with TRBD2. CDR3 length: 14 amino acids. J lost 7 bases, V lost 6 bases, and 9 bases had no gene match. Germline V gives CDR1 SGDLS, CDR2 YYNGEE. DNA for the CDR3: TGTGCCAGCACCCCGGGGGGGCAGTGGAATGAGCAGTTCTTC. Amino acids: CASTPGGQWNEQFF. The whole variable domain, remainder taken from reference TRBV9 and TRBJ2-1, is DSGVTQTPKHLITATGQRVTLRCSPRSGDLSVYWYQQSLDQGLQFLIQYYNGEERAKGNILERFSAQQFPDLHSELNLSSLELGDSALYFCASTPGGQWNEQFFGPGTRLTVL.

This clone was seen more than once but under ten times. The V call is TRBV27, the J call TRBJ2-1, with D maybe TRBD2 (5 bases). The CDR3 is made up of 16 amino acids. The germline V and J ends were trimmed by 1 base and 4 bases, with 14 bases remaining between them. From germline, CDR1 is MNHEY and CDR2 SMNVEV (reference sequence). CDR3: CASSLWGTRGYNEQFF. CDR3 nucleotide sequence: TGTGCCAGCAGTTTATGGGGAACACGGGGTTACAATGAGCAGTTCTTC.

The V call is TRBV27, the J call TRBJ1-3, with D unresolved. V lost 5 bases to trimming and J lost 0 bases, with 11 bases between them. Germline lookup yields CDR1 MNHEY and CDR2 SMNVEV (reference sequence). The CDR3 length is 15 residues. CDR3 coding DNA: TGTGCCAGCAGTCGGACGGCTGACTCTGGAAACACCATATATTTT. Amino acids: CASSRTADSGNTIYF.

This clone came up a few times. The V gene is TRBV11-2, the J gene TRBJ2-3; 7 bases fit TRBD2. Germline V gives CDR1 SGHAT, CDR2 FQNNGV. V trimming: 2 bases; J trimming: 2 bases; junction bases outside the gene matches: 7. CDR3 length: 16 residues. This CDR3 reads CASSLIGGSVTDTQYF. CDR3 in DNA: TGTGCCAGCAGCTTAATCGGGGGGTCGGTCACAGATACGCAGTATTTT.

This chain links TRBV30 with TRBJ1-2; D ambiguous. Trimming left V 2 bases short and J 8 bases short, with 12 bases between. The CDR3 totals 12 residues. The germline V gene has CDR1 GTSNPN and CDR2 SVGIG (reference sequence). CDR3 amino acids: CAWSSVGPGYTF. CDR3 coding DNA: TGTGCCTGGAGTTCTGTTGGCCCCGGCTACACCTTC.

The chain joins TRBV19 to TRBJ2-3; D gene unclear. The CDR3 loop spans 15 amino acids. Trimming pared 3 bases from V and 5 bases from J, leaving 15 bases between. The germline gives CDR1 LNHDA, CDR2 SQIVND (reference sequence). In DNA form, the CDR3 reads TGTGCCAGTAGTATGGGAACGATACAGCAAGATACGCAGTATTTT. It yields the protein CASSMGTIQQDTQYF. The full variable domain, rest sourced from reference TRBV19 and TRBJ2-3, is DGGITQSPKYLFRKEGQNVTLSCEQNLNHDAMYWYRQDPGQGLRLIYYSQIVNDFQKGDIAEGYSVSREKKESFPLTVTSAQKNPTAFYLCASSMGTIQQDTQYFGPGTRLTVL.

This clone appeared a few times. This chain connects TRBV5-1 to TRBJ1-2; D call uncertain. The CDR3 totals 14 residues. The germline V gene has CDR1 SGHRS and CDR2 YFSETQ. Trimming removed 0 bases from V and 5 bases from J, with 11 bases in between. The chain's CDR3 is CASSLDEVAYGYTF. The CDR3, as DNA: TGCGCCAGCAGCTTGGATGAGGTGGCTTATGGCTACACCTTC.

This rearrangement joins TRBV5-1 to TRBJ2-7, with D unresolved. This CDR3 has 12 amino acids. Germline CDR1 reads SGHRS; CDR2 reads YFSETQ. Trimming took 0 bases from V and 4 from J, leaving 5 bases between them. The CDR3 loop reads CASSLGDYEQYF. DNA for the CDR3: TGCGCCAGCAGCTTGGGGGATTACGAGCAGTACTTC. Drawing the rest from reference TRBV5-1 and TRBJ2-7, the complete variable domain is KAGVTQTPRYLIKTRGQQVTLSCSPISGHRSVSWYQQTPGQGLQFLFEYFSETQRNKGNFPGRFSGRQFSNSRSEMNVSTLELGDSALYLCASSLGDYEQYFGPGTRLTVT.

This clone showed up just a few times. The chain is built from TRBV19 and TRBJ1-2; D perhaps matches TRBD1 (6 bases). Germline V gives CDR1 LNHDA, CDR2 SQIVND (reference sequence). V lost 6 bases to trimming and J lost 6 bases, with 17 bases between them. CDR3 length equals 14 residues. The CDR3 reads CASSHQGRIHGYTF. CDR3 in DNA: TGTGCCAGTAGCCATCAGGGGAGGATACATGGCTACACCTTC.

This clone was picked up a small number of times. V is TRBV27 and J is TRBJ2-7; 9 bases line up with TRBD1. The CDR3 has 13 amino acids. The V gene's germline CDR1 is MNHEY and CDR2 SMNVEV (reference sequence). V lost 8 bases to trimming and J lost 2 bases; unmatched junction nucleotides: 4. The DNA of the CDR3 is TGTGCCAGCTCGAGGACAGGGGCCTACGAGCAGTACGTC. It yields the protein CASSRTGAYEQYV.

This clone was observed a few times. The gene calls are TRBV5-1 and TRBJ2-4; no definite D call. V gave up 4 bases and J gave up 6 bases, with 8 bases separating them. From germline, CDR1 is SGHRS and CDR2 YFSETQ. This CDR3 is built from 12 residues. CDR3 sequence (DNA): TGCGCCAGCAGCCGGTCCGGAAACATTCAGTACTTC. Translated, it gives CASSRSGNIQYF.

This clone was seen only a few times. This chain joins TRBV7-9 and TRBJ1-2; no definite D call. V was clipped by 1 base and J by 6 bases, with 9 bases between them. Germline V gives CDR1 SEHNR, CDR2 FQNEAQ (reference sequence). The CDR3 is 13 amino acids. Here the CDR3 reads CASSLEGWDGYTF. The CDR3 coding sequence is TGTGCCAGCAGCTTAGAAGGTTGGGATGGCTACACCTTC.

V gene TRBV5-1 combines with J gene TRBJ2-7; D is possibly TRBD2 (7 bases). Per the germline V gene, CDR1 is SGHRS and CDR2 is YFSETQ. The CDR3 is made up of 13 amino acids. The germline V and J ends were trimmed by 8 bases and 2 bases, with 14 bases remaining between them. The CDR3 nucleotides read TGCGCCAGAACAGGGAGGGAAGCCTACGAGCAGTACGTC. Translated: CARTGREAYEQYV.